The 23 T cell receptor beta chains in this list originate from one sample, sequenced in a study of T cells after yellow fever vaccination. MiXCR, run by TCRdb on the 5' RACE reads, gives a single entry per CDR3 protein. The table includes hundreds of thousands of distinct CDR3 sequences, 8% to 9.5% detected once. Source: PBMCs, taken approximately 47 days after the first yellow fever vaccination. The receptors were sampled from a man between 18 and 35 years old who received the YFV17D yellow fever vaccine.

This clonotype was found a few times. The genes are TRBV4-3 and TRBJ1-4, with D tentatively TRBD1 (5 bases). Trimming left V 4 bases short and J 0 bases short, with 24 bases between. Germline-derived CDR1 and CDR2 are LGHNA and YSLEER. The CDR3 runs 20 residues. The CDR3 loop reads CASSPGATAGPFSTNEKLFF. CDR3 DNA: TGCGCCAGCAGCCCCGGGGCGACAGCCGGTCCGTTCTCAACTAATGAAAAACTGTTTTTT.

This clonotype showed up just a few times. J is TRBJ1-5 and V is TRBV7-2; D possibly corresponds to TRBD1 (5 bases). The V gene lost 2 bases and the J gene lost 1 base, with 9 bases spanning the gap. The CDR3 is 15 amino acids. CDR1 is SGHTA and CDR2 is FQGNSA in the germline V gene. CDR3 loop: CASSLNRNSNQPQHF. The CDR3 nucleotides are TGTGCCAGCAGCTTAAACAGGAACAGCAATCAGCCCCAGCATTTT. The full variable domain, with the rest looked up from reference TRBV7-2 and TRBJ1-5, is GAGVSQSPSNKVTEKGKDVELRCDPISGHTALYWYRQSLGQGLEFLIYFQGNSAPDKSGLPSDRFSAERTGGSVSTLTIQRTQQEDSAVYLCASSLNRNSNQPQHFGDGTRLSIL.

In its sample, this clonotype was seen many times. In DNA, the CDR3 is TGTGCCAGCAGTACGGGGACAGGGGGGAGGCAGCCCCAGCATTTT. Amino acid sequence: CASSTGTGGRQPQHF. V is TRBV6-1 and J is TRBJ1-5; 11 bases are a match to TRBD1. V dropped 5 bases and J dropped 7; count of bases not matched to a gene: 7. Germline V lookup: CDR1 MNHNS, CDR2 SASEGT. The CDR3 spans 15 residues.

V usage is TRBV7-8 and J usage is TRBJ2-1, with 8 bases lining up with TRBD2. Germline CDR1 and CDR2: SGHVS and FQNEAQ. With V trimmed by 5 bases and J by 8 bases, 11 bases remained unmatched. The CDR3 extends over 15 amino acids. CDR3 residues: CASSLPRTSFHEQFF. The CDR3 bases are TGTGCCAGCAGCCTCCCCCGGACTAGCTTCCATGAGCAGTTCTTC.

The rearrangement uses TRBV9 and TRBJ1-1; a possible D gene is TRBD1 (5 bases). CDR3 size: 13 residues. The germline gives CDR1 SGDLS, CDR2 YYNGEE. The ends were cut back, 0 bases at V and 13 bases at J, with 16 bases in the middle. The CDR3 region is CASSVAGDPRFFF. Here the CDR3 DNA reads TGTGCCAGCAGCGTAGCGGGGGATCCTCGTTTTTTCTTT.

This CDR3 is CASSPEIGGAYEQYV. The CDR3 DNA sequence: TGTGCCAGCAGCCCGGAGATAGGGGGGGCCTACGAGCAGTACGTC. The rearrangement uses TRBV6-1 and TRBJ2-7, with TRBD2 as a possible D gene (7 bases). Germline-derived CDR1 and CDR2 are MNHNS and SASEGT. This CDR3 contains 15 residues. V lost 6 bases and J lost 2, with 17 bases in between.

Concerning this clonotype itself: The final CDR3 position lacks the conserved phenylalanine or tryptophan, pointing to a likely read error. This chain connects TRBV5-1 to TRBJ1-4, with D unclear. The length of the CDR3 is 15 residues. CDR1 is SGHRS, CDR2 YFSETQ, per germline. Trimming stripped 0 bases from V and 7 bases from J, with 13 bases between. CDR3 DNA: TGCGCCAGCAGCTTGGAGGATGCAGCGGTTGAAAAACTGTTTCTT. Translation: CASSLEDAAVEKLFL.

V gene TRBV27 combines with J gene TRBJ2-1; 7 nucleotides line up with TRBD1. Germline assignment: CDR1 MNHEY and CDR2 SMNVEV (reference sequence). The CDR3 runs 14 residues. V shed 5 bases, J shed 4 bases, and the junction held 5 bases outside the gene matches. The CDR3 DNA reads TGTGCCAGCAGTAGGGGACAGATTTACAATGAGCAGTTCTTC. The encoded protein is CASSRGQIYNEQFF.

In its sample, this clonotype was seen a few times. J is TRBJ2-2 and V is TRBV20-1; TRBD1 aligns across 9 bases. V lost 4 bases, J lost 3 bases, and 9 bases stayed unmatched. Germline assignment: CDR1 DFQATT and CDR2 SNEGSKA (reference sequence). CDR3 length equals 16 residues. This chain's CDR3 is CSAKRVGTGYTGELFF. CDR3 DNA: TGCAGTGCTAAGAGGGTGGGGACAGGGTACACCGGGGAGCTGTTTTTT.

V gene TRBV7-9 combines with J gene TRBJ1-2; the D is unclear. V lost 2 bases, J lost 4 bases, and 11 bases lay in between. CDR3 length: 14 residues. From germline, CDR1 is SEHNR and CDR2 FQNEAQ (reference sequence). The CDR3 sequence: CASSLIAESYGYTF. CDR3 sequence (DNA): TGTGCCAGCAGCTTAATTGCAGAGTCCTATGGCTACACCTTC.

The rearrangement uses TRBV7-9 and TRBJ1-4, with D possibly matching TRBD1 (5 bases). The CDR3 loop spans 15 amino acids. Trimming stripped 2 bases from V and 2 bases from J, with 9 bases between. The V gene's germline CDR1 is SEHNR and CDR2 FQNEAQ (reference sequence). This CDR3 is CASSLKGSTNEKLFF. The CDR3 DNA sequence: TGTGCCAGCAGCTTAAAGGGGTCGACTAATGAAAAACTGTTTTTT.

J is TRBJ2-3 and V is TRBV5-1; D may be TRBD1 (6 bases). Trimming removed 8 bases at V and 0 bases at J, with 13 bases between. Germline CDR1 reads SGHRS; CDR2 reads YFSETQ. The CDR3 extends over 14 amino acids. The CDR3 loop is CASEKGDSTDTQYF. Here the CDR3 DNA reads TGCGCCAGTGAAAAGGGGGACAGCACAGATACGCAGTATTTT.

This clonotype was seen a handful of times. In DNA form, the CDR3 reads TGCGCCAGCAGCCATCCGGAGACAGGGAATCAGCCCCAGCATTTT. The encoded protein is CASSHPETGNQPQHF. This chain links TRBV4-1 with TRBJ1-5; 7 positions match TRBD1. The CDR3 is made up of 15 amino acids. CDR1 and CDR2 (germline): MGHRA, YSYEKL. Losses at the gene ends were 3 bases for V and 4 bases for J; bases not matched to a gene: 6.

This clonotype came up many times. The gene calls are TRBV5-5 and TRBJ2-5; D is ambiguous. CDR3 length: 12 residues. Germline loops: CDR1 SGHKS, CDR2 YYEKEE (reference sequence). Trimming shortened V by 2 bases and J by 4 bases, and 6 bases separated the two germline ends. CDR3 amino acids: CASSFRRETQYF. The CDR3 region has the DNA TGTGCCAGCAGCTTCAGGAGAGAGACCCAGTACTTC.

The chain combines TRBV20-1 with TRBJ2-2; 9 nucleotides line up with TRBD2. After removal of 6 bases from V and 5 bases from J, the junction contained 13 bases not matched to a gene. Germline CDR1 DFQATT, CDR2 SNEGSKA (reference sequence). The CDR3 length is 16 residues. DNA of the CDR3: TGCAGTGCAGTCCCTGATTCCAGCGGGGGGACCGGGGAGCTGTTTTTT. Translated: CSAVPDSSGGTGELFF.

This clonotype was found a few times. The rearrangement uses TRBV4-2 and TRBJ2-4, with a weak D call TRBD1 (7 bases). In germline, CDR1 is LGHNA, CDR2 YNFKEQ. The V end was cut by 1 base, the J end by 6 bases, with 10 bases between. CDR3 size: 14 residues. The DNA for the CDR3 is TGTGCCAGCAGCCAAGCAGGGGGGAGAAACATTCAGTACTTC. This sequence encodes CASSQAGGRNIQYF.

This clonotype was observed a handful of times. The CDR3 loop is CAWSGQHNQPQHF. The CDR3 DNA reads as TGTGCCTGGAGTGGACAGCATAATCAGCCCCAGCATTTT. V gene TRBV30 combines with J gene TRBJ1-5, with D possibly TRBD1 on 5 matching bases. The CDR3 sequence is 13 residues long. Trimming removed 1 base from V and 4 bases from J, with 8 bases in between. Germline V lookup: CDR1 GTSNPN, CDR2 SVGIG (reference sequence).

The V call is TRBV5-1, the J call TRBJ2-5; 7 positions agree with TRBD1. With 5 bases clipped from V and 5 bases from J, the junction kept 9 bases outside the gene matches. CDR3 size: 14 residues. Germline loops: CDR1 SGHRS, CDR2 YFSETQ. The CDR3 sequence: CASSPEGAAETQYF. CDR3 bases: TGCGCCAGCAGTCCCGAGGGGGCCGCGGAGACCCAGTACTTC.

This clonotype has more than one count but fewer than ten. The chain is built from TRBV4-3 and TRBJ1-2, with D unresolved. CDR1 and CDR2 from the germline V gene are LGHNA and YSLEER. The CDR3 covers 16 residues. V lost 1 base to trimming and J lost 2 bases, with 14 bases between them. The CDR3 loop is CASSQAESGGNYGYTF. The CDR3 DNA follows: TGCGCCAGCAGCCAAGCGGAATCGGGTGGCAACTATGGCTACACCTTC.

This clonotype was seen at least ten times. The CDR3 DNA sequence: TGTGCCAGCAGCTTGGCGGGGTACTCCTACAATGAGCAGTTCTTC. Amino acids: CASSLAGYSYNEQFF. This chain joins TRBV7-2 and TRBJ2-1; tentatively, D is TRBD2 (6 bases). The V gene lost 3 bases and the J gene lost 0 bases, with 9 bases spanning the gap. The CDR3 is 15 amino acids. CDR1 SGHTA and CDR2 FQGNSA come from the germline V gene.

CDR3 in amino acids: CASSHEQRYNSPLHF. In DNA form, the CDR3 reads TGTGCCAGCAGCCATGAACAGAGGTATAATTCACCCCTCCACTTT. V usage is TRBV3-1 and J usage is TRBJ1-6; D is unclear. Trimming shortened V by 3 bases and J by 4 bases, and 10 bases separated the two germline ends. The CDR3 contains 15 residues. Germline loops: CDR1 LGHDT, CDR2 YNNKEL (reference sequence). The variable domain in full, with the rest retrieved from reference TRBV3-1 and TRBJ1-6, is DTAVSQTPKYLVTQMGNDKSIKCEQNLGHDTMYWYKQDSKKFLKIMFSYNNKELIINETVPNRFSPKSPDKAHLNLHINSLELGDSAVYFCASSHEQRYNSPLHFGNGTRLTVT.

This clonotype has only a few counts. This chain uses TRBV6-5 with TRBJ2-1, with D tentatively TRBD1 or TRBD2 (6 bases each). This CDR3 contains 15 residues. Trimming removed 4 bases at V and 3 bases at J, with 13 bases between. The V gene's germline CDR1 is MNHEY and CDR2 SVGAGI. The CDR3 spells CASSSGGPVYNEQFF. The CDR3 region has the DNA TGTGCCAGCAGTTCTGGGGGGCCGGTCTACAATGAGCAGTTCTTC.

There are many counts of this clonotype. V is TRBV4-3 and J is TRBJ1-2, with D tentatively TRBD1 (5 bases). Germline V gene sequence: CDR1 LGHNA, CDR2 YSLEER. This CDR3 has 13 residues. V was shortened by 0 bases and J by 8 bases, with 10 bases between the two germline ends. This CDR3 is CASSQDRGLGYTF. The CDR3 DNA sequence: TGCGCCAGCAGCCAAGATAGGGGCTTAGGCTACACCTTC.